This T cell receptor (beta chain) was captured by sequencing in a study of radiotherapy plus CTLA-4 blockade in lung cancer. The repertoire was sequenced with immunoSEQ multiplex PCR; TCRdb's copy has only in-frame clones and lacks some. The sample lists about 51,000 clones; roughly three quarters were seen once. Germline CDR1 SNHLY, CDR2 FYNNEI. The trim removed 4 bases at V and 3 bases at J, leaving 2 bases unmatched. The CDR3 spans 14 residues. V is TRBV2 and J is TRBJ2-7; 11 bases are a match to TRBD1. The TCR originated in a human donor with non-small cell lung cancer who had a complete response to radiotherapy plus ipilimumab. This specimen consisted of peripheral blood, obtained from a patient treated with radiotherapy plus ipilimumab. DNA for the CDR3: TGTGCCAGCAGTGTGGGACAGGGGGGCTACGAGCAGTACTTC. Its translation is CASSVGQGGYEQYF.